A single sample gave rise to the 10 T cell receptor beta chains below, sequenced in a study of blood T cell repertoires in COVID-19. TCRdb keeps only in-frame clones here, not all; method: immunoSEQ multiplex PCR. The sample carries approximately 38,000 clones, around nine tenths recorded once. Specimen: peripheral blood. The receptors derive from an older woman with active COVID-19.

The genes are TRBV27 and TRBJ2-2; TRBD2 matches at 12 bases. The length of the CDR3 is 17 residues. V gave up 7 bases and J gave up 5 bases; unmatched junction bases: 11. Germline CDR1 and CDR2: MNHEY and SMNVEV (reference sequence). The CDR3 loop is CASKKLAGGIMTGELFF. CDR3 sequence (DNA): TGTGCCAGCAAAAAACTAGCGGGGGGTATTATGACCGGGGAGCTGTTTTTT.

This clone has just a few counts. The chain links TRBV12-3 or TRBV12-4 to TRBJ1-2, with TRBD1 identical over 8 bases. The CDR3 runs to 13 residues. Germline trimming cut 7 bases from V and 2 bases from J; bases unmatched to any gene: 3. The CDR3 nucleotides read TGTGCCAGCACCCGGACAGGGAACTATGGCTACACCTTC. Amino acids: CASTRTGNYGYTF.

The chain uses TRBV2 and TRBJ2-1; 14 positions agree with TRBD2. Germline CDR1 SNHLY, CDR2 FYNNEI. The CDR3 contains 16 residues. J was trimmed by 2 bases and V by 6 bases; bases with no gene match: 3. In DNA form, the CDR3 reads TGTGCCAGCAGCGAGACTAGCGGGGGGGCCTACAATGAGCAGTTCTTC. This translates into CASSETSGGAYNEQFF.

The J gene is TRBJ2-3, the V gene TRBV27; 9 positions agree with TRBD2. Germline values: CDR1 MNHEY, CDR2 SMNVEV (reference sequence). The trim removed 3 bases at V and 8 bases at J, leaving 12 bases unmatched. The CDR3 is 16 residues long. The CDR3 region has the DNA TGTGCCAGCAGTTTTCTCCGGGTAGCGGGGGACCGTACGCAGTATTTT. This gives the protein CASSFLRVAGDRTQYF.

This clone was picked up a small number of times. The chain uses TRBV2 and TRBJ2-1, with 9 bases fitting TRBD2. The V gene end was trimmed by 9 bases and the J gene end by 0 bases; junction bases not matched to a gene: 6. Germline V gene data show CDR1 as SNHLY and CDR2 as FYNNEI. The CDR3 is 15 residues long. CDR3 sequence reads: CARGNSGSSYNEQFF. The CDR3, as DNA: TGTGCCAGGGGGAATAGCGGGAGCTCCTACAATGAGCAGTTCTTC.

The V gene is TRBV7-3, the J gene TRBJ2-1; D possibly corresponds to TRBD2 (5 bases). CDR3 length: 15 residues. In germline, CDR1 is SGHTA, CDR2 FQGTGA. Deletions cut 0 bases from V and 6 bases from J, with 12 bases between. The CDR3 reads CASSLTASTANEQFF. The CDR3 coding sequence is TGTGCCAGCAGCTTAACGGCTAGCACTGCCAATGAGCAGTTCTTC.

The CDR3 here is CASSLLMGGDTQYF. In DNA, the CDR3 is TGTGCCAGCAGTTTATTAATGGGCGGGGATACGCAGTATTTT. The chain links TRBV6-5 to TRBJ2-3; tentatively, D is TRBD2 (5 bases). V was shortened by 4 bases and J by 6 bases, with 14 bases between the two germline ends. CDR1 is MNHEY, CDR2 SVGAGI, per germline. CDR3 length equals 14 residues.

This clone came up once. The V call is TRBV28, the J call TRBJ2-7; D might be TRBD2 (6 bases). The CDR3 is made up of 14 amino acids. The ends were cut back, 6 bases at V and 1 base at J, with 13 bases in the middle. Germline CDR1 MDHEN, CDR2 SYDVKM. CDR3 nucleotides: TGTGCCAGCAGAGCCAGCGGGCGATCCTACGAGCAGTACTTC. It codes for CASRASGRSYEQYF.

This chain joins TRBV6-5 and TRBJ2-5; 7 nucleotides agree with TRBD1. Losses at the gene ends were 10 bases for V and 9 bases for J; bases not matched to a gene: 20. The germline V gene has CDR1 MNHEY and CDR2 SVGAGI. The CDR3 is made up of 15 amino acids. CDR3 nucleotides: TGTGCCACCTCCCCAGGGGGACAAGTTTTCGGGGCCCAGTACTTC. Translated: CATSPGGQVFGAQYF.

The chain combines TRBV30 with TRBJ2-1, with 10 nucleotides matching TRBD2. The germline V gene has CDR1 GTSNPN and CDR2 SVGIG (reference sequence). The CDR3 runs to 17 residues. With 5 bases clipped from V and 0 bases from J, the junction kept 10 bases outside the gene matches. This CDR3 reads CAWQGLAGANSYNEQFF. The DNA of the CDR3 is TGTGCCTGGCAGGGGCTAGCGGGGGCTAACTCCTACAATGAGCAGTTCTTC.